This TCR beta chain derives from a study of CD8 T cells in ankylosing spondylitis. Whole-study findings and limits: Disease-linked clones, CD8+, were relatively rare in peripheral blood. Ankylosing spondylitis blood appeared to carry a characteristic TCR beta motif of roughly 8 highly homologous variants. Matched synovial fluid from ankylosing spondylitis patients was reported to be enriched for disease-linked clones.

Between the trimmed V and J ends, which lost 4 bases and 0 bases, there was a span of 9 bases. Germline V gene data show CDR1 as SQVTM and CDR2 as ANQGSEA. This CDR3 spans 13 amino acids. In the case of this clonotype: Its antigen is undetermined.

Researchers built TCR beta libraries using quantitative 5'-RACE with molecular barcodes. TCRdb re-called the 5' RACE reads through MiXCR, storing one row per CDR3 protein. The table has 670,000 or so distinct CDR3 sequences, around a fifth seen once. Source material: blood, either unsorted or a sorted T cell fraction (not recorded which). This chain connects TRBV29-1 to TRBJ1-1; unclear D gene. The clonotype comes from a male donor with ankylosing spondylitis. The CDR3 spells CSVGERMNTEAFF. As DNA, the CDR3 is TGCAGCGTTGGCGAGAGGATGAACACTGAAGCTTTCTTT.